These 28 T cell receptor beta chains came from one sample sequenced in a study of CD4 and CD8 cells across lung adenocarcinoma regions. In TCRdb, the PCR reads were re-called with MiXCR into one record per CDR3 protein. The repertoire has 6,000 to 8,000 distinct CDR3 sequences, approximately 50% of them found once; the top ten carry roughly a quarter. Sequences were obtained from CD4+ T cells from the center of a lung tumor. The source of these receptors is a female donor with lung adenocarcinoma. The CD4 and CD8 labels of this study may be unreliable.

The chain links TRBV6-5 to TRBJ1-2; D is unresolved. V lost 2 bases and J 4 bases, leaving 8 bases between the germline ends. The CDR3 has 13 residues. The germline gives CDR1 MNHEY, CDR2 SVGAGI. The CDR3 sequence: CASSYHSLYGYTF. The CDR3 DNA follows: TGTGCCAGCAGTTACCACAGTCTCTATGGCTACACCTTC.

The genes are TRBV19 and TRBJ2-1; D not certain. The DNA end favors TRBJ2-7, so the J call may be wrong. This CDR3 spans 12 amino acids. Germline CDR1 and CDR2: LNHDA and SQIVND (reference sequence). CDR3 bases: TGTGCCAGTAGTCCCACGAACTACGAGCAGTACTTC. Translating gives CASSPTNYEQYF.

This clonotype appeared many times. The V gene is TRBV4-3, the J gene TRBJ2-5; D unclear. The CDR3 totals 14 residues. Germline CDR1 reads LGHNA; CDR2 reads YSLEER. V shed 5 bases and J shed 0 bases, with 10 bases lying between them. CDR3 DNA sequence: TGCGCCAGCAGCGCACAGTCGTACCAAGAGACCCAGTACTTC. This translates into CASSAQSYQETQYF.

The chain employs TRBV12-3 or TRBV12-4 and TRBJ2-1, with D perhaps TRBD1 or TRBD2 (5 bases each). Deletions cut 5 bases from V and 4 bases from J, with 12 bases between. The CDR3 extends over 14 amino acids. As DNA, the CDR3 is TGTGCCAGCAGTCCGGGGACCACGTACAATGAGCAGTTCTTC. Translation gives CASSPGTTYNEQFF.

The chain couples TRBV6-2 or TRBV6-3 to TRBJ2-2; D gene ambiguous. Between the trimmed V and J ends, which lost 6 bases and 1 base, there was a span of 12 bases. The CDR3 covers 15 residues. CDR1 and CDR2 (germline): MNHEY, SVGEGT. The CDR3 is CASRHRELNTGELFF. DNA for the CDR3: TGTGCCAGCAGACATCGAGAGCTGAACACCGGGGAGCTGTTTTTT.

V gene TRBV6-1 combines with J gene TRBJ2-5; possible D gene TRBD2, 5 bases. Judging by the DNA end, TRBJ2-7 fits better; the J call may be wrong. The CDR3 covers 14 residues. In germline, CDR1 is MNHNS, CDR2 SASEGT. CDR3 nucleotide sequence: TGTGCCAGCAGTGGGTGGCAGCGGACCTACGAGCAGTACTTC. Translating gives CASSGWQRTYEQYF.

This clonotype was seen only a few times. V gene TRBV27 combines with J gene TRBJ2-1; possibly TRBD1 for D (5 bases). The germline CDR1 and CDR2 sequences are MNHEY and SMNVEV (reference sequence). V lost 0 bases, J lost 5 bases, and 17 bases lay in between. This CDR3 has 17 residues. The CDR3 nucleotides are TGTGCCAGCAGTTTATCGGTGGGGCAGGGCCTTAACAATGAGCAGTTCTTC. Its translation: CASSLSVGQGLNNEQFF.

This clonotype was counted ten times or more. An end of the junction does not agree with germline; a read error may underlie this. The genes are TRBV25-1 and TRBJ2-1; 8 bases agree with TRBD2. The V gene's germline CDR1 is MGHDK and CDR2 SYGVNS. The CDR3 consists of 11 residues. The DNA for the CDR3 is TGTGCCAGCAGTGACGGGAGGGCAGAGTACTTC. Protein sequence: CASSDGRAEYF. The whole variable domain, remainder taken from reference TRBV25-1 and TRBJ2-1, is EADIYQTPRYLVIGTGKKITLECSQTMGHDKMYWYQQDPGMELHLIHYSYGVNSTEKGDLSSESTVSRIRTEHFPLTLESARPSHTSQYLCASSDGRAEYFGPGTRLTVL.

V usage is TRBV6-1 and J usage is TRBJ2-1; 8 bases are a match to TRBD2. Trimming took 9 bases from V and 5 from J; bases not matched to a gene: 15. The CDR3 has 16 residues. CDR1 and CDR2 (germline): MNHNS, SASEGT. CDR3 residues: CASKAVMAGGHNEQFF. DNA for the CDR3: TGTGCCAGTAAAGCGGTCATGGCGGGAGGTCACAATGAGCAGTTCTTC.

The V and J genes are TRBV27 and TRBJ2-1; no definite D call. The end of the DNA fits TRBJ2-7 better, so the J call may be wrong. CDR3 length: 13 amino acids. CDR1 is MNHEY, CDR2 SMNVEV, per germline (reference sequence). CDR3 bases: TGTGCCAGCAGTCCCCGAACCGCGGAAGAGCAGTACTTC. Protein sequence: CASSPRTAEEQYF.

The chain is built from TRBV7-2 and TRBJ2-4; D is perhaps TRBD1 or TRBD2 (5 bases each). The J call may be in error: the DNA end matches TRBJ2-5 better. CDR1 is SGHTA and CDR2 is FQGNSA in the germline V gene. This CDR3 comprises 15 residues. Written as DNA, the CDR3 is TGTGCCAGCAGCACTGGGACGCGCAAGAGAGAGACCCAGTACTTC. Amino acids: CASSTGTRKRETQYF.

This clonotype was seen ten or more times. V usage is TRBV28 and J usage is TRBJ2-1; 12 bases are shared with TRBD2. The CDR3 runs 16 residues. Germline CDR1 reads MDHEN; CDR2 reads SYDVKM. V gave up 3 bases and J gave up 6 bases; unmatched junction bases: 6. CDR3 residues: CASSFLAGGPFNEQFF. CDR3 DNA: TGTGCCAGCAGTTTCCTAGCGGGAGGGCCCTTCAATGAGCAGTTCTTC.

The chain joins TRBV7-2 to TRBJ2-1, with D uncertain. Germline CDR1 SGHTA, CDR2 FQGNSA. V was shortened by 1 base and J by 0 bases, with 16 bases between the two germline ends. The CDR3 contains 18 residues. The CDR3 sequence: CASSLVSFVDGSYNEQFF. The CDR3 DNA sequence: TGTGCCAGCAGCTTAGTTTCTTTTGTGGATGGCTCCTACAATGAGCAGTTCTTC.

V and J are TRBV6-1 and TRBJ2-3, with 7 bases aligning to TRBD2. The J call may be in error: the DNA end matches TRBJ2-7 better. The CDR3 is made up of 16 amino acids. Germline lookup yields CDR1 MNHNS and CDR2 SASEGT. The CDR3 loop is CASSVSGGSAKNTQYF. The CDR3 bases are TGTGCCAGCAGTGTCTCGGGCGGGAGTGCCAAAAATACGCAGTACTTC.

The chain links TRBV27 to TRBJ2-3; D call uncertain. V was trimmed by 6 bases and J by 1 base, leaving 17 bases between them. The CDR3 is 16 residues long. Germline CDR1 reads MNHEY; CDR2 reads SMNVEV (reference sequence). The CDR3 loop is CASSLLTMGRTDTQYF. As DNA, the CDR3 is TGTGCCAGCAGCCTATTAACGATGGGCCGCACAGATACGCAGTATTTT.

This chain uses TRBV7-2 with TRBJ2-1; unclear D gene. The V gene's germline CDR1 is SGHTA and CDR2 FQGNSA. The CDR3 sequence is 15 residues long. V was shortened by 2 bases and J by 4 bases, with 12 bases between the two germline ends. The CDR3, as DNA: TGTGCCAGCAGCTTAAAAGCGACACTGTACAATGAGCAGTTCTTC. It codes for CASSLKATLYNEQFF. Drawing the rest from reference TRBV7-2 and TRBJ2-1, the complete variable domain is GAGVSQSPSNKVTEKGKDVELRCDPISGHTALYWYRQSLGQGLEFLIYFQGNSAPDKSGLPSDRFSAERTGGSVSTLTIQRTQQEDSAVYLCASSLKATLYNEQFFGPGTRLTVL.

The chain is built from TRBV10-2 and TRBJ2-1; 8 nucleotides line up with TRBD2. CDR3 size: 15 residues. With 0 bases clipped from V and 9 bases from J, the junction kept 7 bases outside the gene matches. Germline V gives CDR1 WSHSY, CDR2 SAAADI. This chain's CDR3 is CASSESGLAGLEQFF. In nucleotides, the CDR3 is TGCGCCAGCAGTGAGTCTGGATTAGCGGGACTTGAGCAGTTCTTC.

The CDR3 region has the DNA TGTGCCAGCAGAGCCGGAGCGATATTTACCTACGAGCAGTACTTC. The encoded protein is CASRAGAIFTYEQYF. The chain couples TRBV27 to TRBJ2-5; D is ambiguous. The J call may be in error: the DNA end matches TRBJ2-7 better. The CDR3 runs 15 residues. Per germline, CDR1 MNHEY and CDR2 SMNVEV (reference sequence).

On this clonotype itself: The junction and the germline gene differ at one end; a read error may be behind it. This sequence joins TRBV6-1 and TRBJ2-3; D gene ambiguous. The CDR3 runs to 11 residues. CDR1 is MNHNS and CDR2 is SASEGT in the germline V gene. The chain's CDR3 is CGSKDPDTQYF. The CDR3 DNA follows: TGTGGGAGCAAGGACCCAGATACCCAGTATTTT.

Concerning this clonotype: Mismatch with germline at one junction end may stem from a read error. The V and J genes are TRBV27 and TRBJ2-4; D could derive from TRBD1 or TRBD2 (6 bases each). This CDR3 has 15 amino acids. CDR1 is MNHEY, CDR2 SMNVEV, per germline (reference sequence). In nucleotides, the CDR3 is TGTGCCAGCACCAACGGGGGCGGGGACGAAGACATCCAGTACTTC. Amino acids: CASTNGGGDEDIQYF.

The chain employs TRBV23-1 and TRBJ2-3; possible D gene TRBD1, 6 bases. The J call may be mistaken, given a closer DNA end match to TRBJ2-7. TRBV23-1 has ORF status, its function being uncertain. The CDR3 is 14 residues long. This CDR3 is CASSGLGATDTQYF. The CDR3 region has the DNA TGCGCCAGCTCCGGGCTGGGGGCCACAGACACGCAGTACTTC.

Regarding this clonotype: As the CDR3 is not closed by the conserved phenylalanine or tryptophan, this likely results from a read error. This chain connects TRBV27 to TRBJ2-5; TRBD2 matches at 8 bases. The assigned J gene may be wrong: the sequence end matches TRBJ2-1 better. Germline V lookup: CDR1 MNHEY, CDR2 SMNVEV (reference sequence). The CDR3 length is 15 residues. CDR3 coding DNA: TGTGCCAGCAGTTTACGGCCGGGGGGGCAAGCGACCCAGTTCTTG. The encoded protein is CASSLRPGGQATQFL.

To note about this clonotype: Mismatch with germline at one junction end may stem from a read error. The V gene is TRBV27, the J gene TRBJ2-3; D is undetermined. The germline CDR1 and CDR2 sequences are MNHEY and SMNVEV (reference sequence). The CDR3 extends over 13 amino acids. The CDR3 loop reads CASSRRFENMQYF. CDR3 in DNA: TGTGCCAGCAGCAGAAGGTTTGAAAACATGCAGTACTTT.

This clonotype ranks as medium-sized. The chain has TRBV27 and TRBJ2-7, with no clear D. Germline V gene data show CDR1 as MNHEY and CDR2 as SMNVEV (reference sequence). The CDR3 is made up of 15 amino acids. The V end lost 3 bases, the J end lost 2 bases, and 14 bases lay between the germline ends. CDR3 nucleotide sequence: TGTGCCAGCAGTTTCTCGGCTAGTTATGCCTACGAGCAGTACTTC. Translating it yields CASSFSASYAYEQYF.

The genes are TRBV6-1 and TRBJ2-5, with a tentative D call TRBD2 (6 bases). Deletions cut 9 bases from V and 0 bases from J, with 8 bases between. Germline loops: CDR1 MNHNS, CDR2 SASEGT. The CDR3 covers 12 residues. This CDR3 is CASKRDQETQYF. DNA for the CDR3: TGTGCCAGTAAGCGGGACCAAGAGACCCAGTACTTC.

V is TRBV6-5 and J is TRBJ2-1; 9 nucleotides match TRBD2. CDR3 length: 15 amino acids. V lost 5 bases and J lost 1; bases outside the gene matches: 3. Germline V gene lookup returns CDR1 MNHEY and CDR2 SVGAGI. DNA of the CDR3: TGTGCCAGCAGTAACCTAGCGGGATCCTACAATGAGCAGTTCTTC. Translation gives CASSNLAGSYNEQFF.

This chain joins TRBV6-2 or TRBV6-3 and TRBJ2-1; TRBD2 matches 7 bases. The V gene's germline CDR1 is MNHEY and CDR2 SVGEGT. The J segment lost 3 bases and the V segment lost 10 bases, leaving 3 bases of the junction unmatched. The CDR3 has 12 amino acids. DNA of the CDR3: TGTGCCACCGGGGAGGGCTACAATGAGCAGTTCTTC. Translating gives CATGEGYNEQFF.

Remarks on this clonotype: One base away lies a much larger clone, so this may be a sequencing read error. DNA of the CDR3: TGTGCCAGCAGCTTAGACCCGGCAGGGACAAGGGGGGACAATGAGCAGTACTTC. Amino acids: CASSLDPAGTRGDNEQYF. V gene TRBV7-2 combines with J gene TRBJ2-5, with D perhaps given as TRBD1 or TRBD2 (6 bases each). V was trimmed by 1 base and J by 11 bases, leaving 29 bases between them. The CDR3 consists of 18 residues. Germline V CDR1 and CDR2: SGHTA, FQGNSA.